This T cell receptor beta chain came from a study of OX40 agonist ivuxolimab in advanced cancers. At the level of the study: Patients were treated with intravenous ivuxolimab, dosed at 0.01 to 10 mg/kg and infused every 2 weeks. General study points: Some patients without response likewise showed low normalized clonal expansion.

V gave up 4 bases and J gave up 7 bases; unmatched junction bases: 12. Germline V lookup: CDR1 LNHDA, CDR2 SQIVND (reference sequence). The CDR3 contains 16 residues. A note on this clone: The antigen remains unidentified.

Sequencing was performed with immunoSEQ multiplex PCR; in TCRdb, only in-frame clones are kept and a portion is missing. The sample has fewer than 25,000 clones, 65% to 85% seen once. Prior autoimmune disease or systemic immunosuppression barred patients. Sample: CD4+ or CD8+ T cells sorted from blood, taken in a trial of the OX40 agonist ivuxolimab. This rearrangement joins TRBV19 to TRBJ1-2; 10 bases are a match to TRBD1. The TCR sequence derives from an adult with an advanced solid tumor such as melanoma, head and neck, liver or kidney cancer. CDR3 region: CASSKWGQGRNPGYTF. The CDR3 nucleotides are TGTGCCAGTAGTAAATGGGGACAGGGGCGAAACCCTGGCTACACCTTC.